These T cell receptor beta chains were read from a single sample in a study of blood T cell repertoires in COVID-19. Clones were read by immunoSEQ multiplex PCR, and TCRdb kept only the in-frame ones, dropping some. The sample includes 380,000 or so clones, 80% to 90% of them seen just once. The sample consisted of PBMCs or T cells enriched from blood (not recorded which). The receptors were sampled from a man aged 25 to 40 who had recovered from COVID-19. Both conserved end residues are part of each CDR3. D genes are given only for firm matches. Size values are once, few and many counts, or a class for expanded clones, and some rows have none.

clone_size	d_call	v_call	j_call	cdr3_aa	cdr3_nt
NA	TRBD2	TRBV18	TRBJ2-3	CASSPIVLAGGLGRGTQYF	TGTGCCAGCTCACCGATTGTACTAGCGGGGGGGCTGGGAAGAGGTACGCAGTATTTT
NA	NA	TRBV9	TRBJ1-2	CASSRSTGRANYGYTF	TGTGCCAGCAGCCGATCTACAGGGCGAGCTAACTATGGCTACACCTTC
NA	NA	TRBV30	TRBJ1-2	CAWSLNYGYTF	TGTGCCTGGAGCCTGAACTATGGCTACACCTTC
NA	TRBD2	TRBV19	TRBJ2-1	CASSPGTSGYNEQFF	TGTGCCAGTAGTCCTGGGACTAGCGGCTACAATGAGCAGTTCTTC
NA	NA	TRBV12-3/TRBV12-4	TRBJ1-1	CASTRTLYTEAFF	TGTGCCAGCACCCGGACACTTTACACTGAAGCTTTCTTT
NA	TRBD1	TRBV11-2	TRBJ1-1	CASSSPVGTGRRAFF	TGTGCCAGCAGCTCCCCAGTCGGGACAGGGAGGCGGGCTTTCTTT
once	NA	TRBV10-1	TRBJ2-2	CATRGKNTGELFF	TGCGCCACAAGAGGGAAGAACACCGGGGAGCTGTTTTTT
NA	TRBD1	TRBV30	TRBJ1-2	CAWAGQPNYGYTF	TGTGCCTGGGCGGGACAGCCAAACTATGGCTACACCTTC
NA	NA	TRBV6-1	TRBJ1-1	CASSERDMNTEAFF	TGTGCCAGCAGTGAAAGGGACATGAACACTGAAGCTTTCTTT
NA	TRBD2	TRBV2	TRBJ2-3	CASSASGTSHTDTQYF	TGTGCCAGCAGTGCCTCCGGGACTAGCCACACAGATACGCAGTATTTT
NA	TRBD1	TRBV5-4	TRBJ1-3	CASSSKGQISGNTIYF	TGTGCCAGCAGCTCTAAGGGACAGATCTCTGGAAACACCATATATTTT
NA	NA	TRBV6-1	TRBJ1-5	CASSELGGPGQPQHF	TGTGCCAGCAGTGAACTGGGAGGGCCTGGTCAGCCCCAGCATTTT
NA	NA	TRBV3-1/TRBV3-2	TRBJ1-4	CASSQERTDGNEKLFF	TGTGCCAGCAGCCAAGAACGGACAGACGGCAATGAAAAACTGTTTTTT
NA	NA	TRBV27	TRBJ1-2	CASSPRANYGYTF	TGTGCCAGCAGTCCACGGGCTAACTATGGCTACACCTTC
NA	NA	TRBV20-1	TRBJ1-1	CSASDQGSEAFF	TGCAGTGCTAGTGACCAGGGGTCAGAAGCTTTCTTT
once	NA	TRBV5-1	TRBJ2-7	CASSLIQAPYEQYF	TGCGCCAGCAGCCTGATACAGGCTCCCTACGAGCAGTACTTC
NA	NA	TRBV14	TRBJ1-2	CASSQDLGPNYGYTF	TGTGCCAGCAGCCAAGATTTGGGGCCGAACTATGGCTACACCTTC
NA	NA	TRBV10-3	TRBJ1-2	CAISEGANYGYTF	TGTGCCATCAGTGAGGGGGCGAACTATGGCTACACCTTC
NA	TRBD1	TRBV7-9	TRBJ2-7	CASSALTGDLRDEQYF	TGTGCCAGCAGCGCCTTAACAGGGGATTTGAGGGACGAGCAGTACTTC
NA	TRBD1	TRBV6-2/TRBV6-3	TRBJ2-7	CASSYLGQVPRYEQYF	TGTGCCAGCAGTTACTTGGGACAGGTTCCCCGGTACGAGCAGTACTTC
NA	NA	TRBV7-2	TRBJ2-7	CASSQGVPAGVYEQYF	TGTGCCAGCAGCCAAGGGGTACCAGCAGGGGTCTACGAGCAGTACTTC
once	TRBD1	TRBV7-9	TRBJ2-1	CATGDSPYNEQFF	TGTGCCACCGGGGACAGCCCTTACAATGAGCAGTTCTTC
NA	NA	TRBV10-3	TRBJ2-1	CAISFDINEQFF	TGTGCCATCAGTTTCGACATCAATGAGCAGTTCTTC
NA	TRBD1	TRBV9	TRBJ1-2	CASSGKGTGGRGYTF	TGTGCCAGCAGCGGAAAAGGGACAGGGGGCCGGGGCTACACCTTC
NA	NA	TRBV6-6	TRBJ1-3	CASLRDSGNTIYF	TGTGCCAGCCTACGGGACTCTGGAAACACCATATATTTT
NA	NA	TRBV18	TRBJ2-2	CASSPPVGGKDGELFF	TGTGCCAGCTCACCACCAGTGGGGGGAAAGGACGGGGAGCTGTTTTTT
NA	TRBD1	TRBV11-2	TRBJ1-2	CASSFGTGWGYTF	TGTGCCAGCAGCTTCGGGACAGGGTGGGGCTACACCTTC
few	TRBD1	TRBV4-1	TRBJ1-1	CASSRQGIVAFF	TGCGCCAGCAGTCGACAGGGTATCGTAGCTTTCTTT
NA	NA	TRBV7-6	TRBJ1-2	CASSLRGEGDYGYTF	TGTGCCAGCAGCTTACGCGGCGAAGGAGACTATGGCTACACCTTC
NA	TRBD1	TRBV6-5	TRBJ1-1	CASSSGQGDTEAFF	TGTGCCAGCAGTTCGGGACAGGGGGACACTGAAGCTTTCTTT
NA	NA	TRBV19	TRBJ1-5	CASSIPHPSHF	TGTGCCAGTAGTATTCCCCATCCATCGCATTTT
once	NA	TRBV19	TRBJ1-4	CASSISRATNEKLFF	TGTGCCAGTAGTATCTCCCGGGCAACTAATGAAAAACTGTTTTTT
NA	TRBD2	TRBV5-1	TRBJ2-1	CASSFGSGYHNEQFF	TGCGCCAGCAGCTTCGGTAGCGGGTACCACAATGAGCAGTTCTTC
NA	NA	TRBV9	TRBJ2-7	CASSEERPAGSEQYF	TGTGCCAGCAGCGAAGAGCGCCCGGCGGGCTCCGAGCAGTACTTC
NA	TRBD1	TRBV9	TRBJ1-6	CASSARQGNNSPLHF	TGTGCCAGCAGCGCCCGACAGGGAAATAATTCACCCCTCCACTTT
NA	NA	TRBV9	TRBJ2-6	CASSPTGVGSGANVLTF	TGTGCCAGCAGCCCAACGGGGGTCGGCTCTGGGGCCAACGTCCTGACTTTC
NA	NA	TRBV27	TRBJ1-5	CASSPRGERALQPQHF	TGTGCCAGCAGTCCCAGGGGTGAAAGGGCCCTTCAGCCCCAGCATTTT
once	NA	TRBV11-2	TRBJ2-7	CASSLTGISYEQYF	TGTGCCAGCAGCCTGACAGGAATCTCCTACGAGCAGTACTTC
NA	TRBD1	TRBV30	TRBJ1-1	CAWSLGQGVMNTEAFF	TGTGCCTGGAGTCTCGGACAGGGAGTTATGAACACTGAAGCTTTCTTT
NA	NA	TRBV2	TRBJ1-4	CASSELGALGEKLFF	TGTGCCAGCAGTGAACTGGGGGCCTTAGGTGAAAAACTGTTTTTT
NA	TRBD1	TRBV7-9	TRBJ1-1	CASKLIHRDRGRWNTEAFF	TGTGCCAGCAAATTAATCCACCGGGACAGGGGCAGGTGGAACACTGAAGCTTTCTTT
NA	TRBD1	TRBV7-9	TRBJ1-6	CASSLGTGRASPLHF	TGTGCCAGCAGCTTAGGGACAGGGAGAGCTTCACCCCTCCACTTT
NA	NA	TRBV7-9	TRBJ2-7	CASSSPGISSYEQYF	TGTGCCAGCAGCTCCCCCGGGATTAGCTCCTACGAGCAGTACTTC
NA	NA	TRBV18	TRBJ2-5	CASSRDRETQYF	TGTGCCAGCTCACGCGATCGAGAGACCCAGTACTTC
once	NA	TRBV27	TRBJ1-6	CASSRGAAGNFPLHF	TGTGCCAGCAGCCGGGGGGCGGCAGGGAATTTTCCCCTCCACTTT
NA	NA	TRBV30	TRBJ1-5	CAWSVGEPINQPQHF	TGTGCCTGGAGTGTTGGTGAGCCTATAAATCAGCCCCAGCATTTT
NA	NA	TRBV18	TRBJ1-2	CASSPPGAANYGYTF	TGTGCCAGCTCACCACCAGGGGCTGCCAACTATGGCTACACCTTC
NA	NA	TRBV4-1	TRBJ2-2	CASSQAPGPSRELFF	TGCGCCAGCAGCCAAGCCCCAGGTCCATCCCGGGAGCTGTTTTTT
NA	NA	TRBV5-1	TRBJ2-7	CASSLRSSYEQYF	TGCGCCAGCAGCTTGCGGTCGTCCTACGAGCAGTACTTC
NA	NA	TRBV5-4	TRBJ1-1	CASSPDFDTEAFF	TGTGCCAGCAGCCCAGATTTCGACACTGAAGCTTTCTTT
few	NA	TRBV5-1	TRBJ1-2	CASSLAMGGNYYGYTF	TGCGCCAGCAGCTTGGCCATGGGAGGAAACTACTATGGCTACACCTTC
once	TRBD1	TRBV6-5	TRBJ1-2	CASTPGGAGGYGYTF	TGTGCCAGCACCCCAGGGGGCGCCGGGGGCTATGGCTACACCTTC
NA	NA	TRBV10-3	TRBJ1-5	CASRGQTDQPQHF	TGTGCCTCCAGGGGTCAGACTGATCAGCCCCAGCATTTT
NA	NA	TRBV7-2	TRBJ2-1	CASSWYGTGERNEQFF	TGTGCCAGCAGCTGGTATGGGACGGGGGAGAGGAATGAGCAGTTCTTC
NA	NA	TRBV30	TRBJ1-2	CAWSLTGDGYTF	TGTGCCTGGAGTCTTACGGGGGATGGCTACACCTTC
NA	NA	TRBV10-2	TRBJ2-6	CATQGRGLASGANVLTF	TGCGCCACCCAAGGTAGGGGTTTGGCCTCTGGGGCCAACGTCCTGACTTTC
NA	TRBD1	TRBV7-9	TRBJ1-1	CASSGQGMNTEAFF	TGTGCCAGCAGTGGACAGGGTATGAACACTGAAGCTTTCTTT
NA	NA	TRBV25-1	TRBJ1-4	CASSAPGDEKLFF	TGTGCCAGCAGTGCGCCAGGGGATGAAAAACTGTTTTTT
NA	NA	TRBV24-1	TRBJ1-2	CATSESANYGYTF	TGTGCCACCAGTGAATCCGCTAACTATGGCTACACCTTC
NA	TRBD1	TRBV5-1	TRBJ1-3	CASSEGQGAGNTIYF	TGCGCCAGCAGCGAGGGACAGGGGGCTGGAAACACCATATATTTT